These T cell receptor beta chains were read from a single sample in a study of T cell changes during pregnancy in multiple sclerosis. Using immunoSEQ multiplex PCR, the repertoire was profiled, and TCRdb retains in-frame clones only, with some absent. The repertoire holds 79,000 or so clones, with 80% to 95% as singletons. The sample was peripheral blood, taken in the first trimester of pregnancy. The source of these receptors is a female donor in good health, enrolled as a control in a pregnancy study. The CDR3 runs from the conserved cysteine through the conserved F or W. D genes are given only for firm matches. Size is omitted from some rows. Given values are once, few, many or a class for expanded clones.

v_call	clone_size	j_call	d_call	cdr3_aa	cdr3_nt
TRBV7-9	-	TRBJ1-2	TRBD1	CASSSGQGKAYGYTF	TGTGCCAGCAGCTCGGGACAGGGGAAGGCCTATGGCTACACCTTC
TRBV5-1	-	TRBJ2-3	-	CASSLAPPGGGTDTQYF	TGCGCCAGCAGCTTGGCCCCCCCGGGGGGCGGCACAGATACGCAGTATTTT
TRBV19	once	TRBJ1-1	-	CASSMGGEITEAFF	TGTGCCAGTAGTATGGGGGGAGAGATCACTGAAGCTTTCTTT
TRBV11-1	-	TRBJ1-1	-	CASSLASGQNTEAFF	TGTGCCAGCAGCTTAGCGTCAGGGCAGAACACTGAAGCTTTCTTT
TRBV29-1	-	TRBJ1-2	TRBD1	CSVGDRGPGGYTF	TGCAGCGTTGGTGATAGGGGGCCGGGTGGCTACACCTTC
TRBV19	-	TRBJ2-6	TRBD1	CASSMGGGQGLSGANVLTF	TGTGCCAGTAGTATGGGAGGGGGACAGGGCCTCTCTGGGGCCAACGTCCTGACTTTC
TRBV19	-	TRBJ1-3	-	CASSTRRGSWTIYF	TGTGCCAGTAGTACCCGCCGGGGAAGTTGGACCATATATTTT
TRBV7-2	-	TRBJ1-3	-	CASSLGASGNTIYF	TGTGCCAGCAGCTTAGGAGCCTCTGGAAACACCATATATTTT
TRBV5-1	once	TRBJ1-3	-	CASSPGDSLSGNTIYF	TGCGCCAGCAGCCCCGGAGATTCCCTCTCTGGAAACACCATATATTTT
TRBV18	-	TRBJ1-3	TRBD1	CASSETGGNTIYF	TGTGCCAGCTCCGAGACAGGGGGAAACACCATATATTTT
TRBV5-5	-	TRBJ2-7	-	CASSFRQDRYYEQYF	TGTGCCAGCAGCTTTCGACAGGATCGGTACTACGAGCAGTACTTC
TRBV4-3	-	TRBJ1-5	TRBD1	CASSLRQGSGQPQHF	TGCGCCAGCAGCCTACGACAGGGTTCAGGTCAGCCCCAGCATTTT
TRBV28	-	TRBJ2-6	-	CASSLSGANVLTF	TGTGCCAGCAGTCTTTCTGGGGCCAACGTCCTGACTTTC
TRBV7-2	-	TRBJ2-7	-	CASSLEGISTSYEQYF	TGTGCCAGCAGCTTAGAGGGGATTTCCACCTCCTACGAGCAGTACTTC
TRBV18	-	TRBJ2-7	-	CASSPGQGPLDEQYF	TGTGCCAGCTCACCAGGGCAGGGGCCCCTCGACGAGCAGTACTTC
TRBV21-1	-	TRBJ1-5	-	CASRRDTSNQPQHF	TGTGCCAGCCGAAGGGACACTAGCAATCAGCCCCAGCATTTT
TRBV19	-	TRBJ2-5	-	CASSRGLMETQYF	TGTGCCAGTAGCCGGGGGTTGATGGAGACCCAGTACTTC
TRBV7-2	once	TRBJ1-2	-	CASSERLYGYTF	TGTGCCAGCAGCGAGCGACTCTATGGCTACACCTTC
TRBV7-9	-	TRBJ2-2	-	CASSEGLQINTGELFF	TGTGCCAGCAGCGAAGGACTGCAGATAAACACCGGGGAGCTGTTTTTT
TRBV7-6	-	TRBJ2-5	-	CASSHKGLGTPETQYF	TGTGCCAGCAGCCACAAGGGGCTGGGAACTCCCGAGACCCAGTACTTC
TRBV25-1	-	TRBJ2-7	TRBD1	CATRQGRTYEQYF	TGTGCCACCAGACAGGGGAGGACCTACGAGCAGTACTTC
TRBV7-9	once	TRBJ2-5	-	CASSFPSTETQYF	TGTGCCAGCAGCTTCCCTAGCACGGAGACCCAGTACTTC
TRBV29-1	-	TRBJ1-2	TRBD1	CSVGTRDRFYGYTF	TGCAGCGTGGGGACTCGGGACAGATTCTATGGCTACACCTTC